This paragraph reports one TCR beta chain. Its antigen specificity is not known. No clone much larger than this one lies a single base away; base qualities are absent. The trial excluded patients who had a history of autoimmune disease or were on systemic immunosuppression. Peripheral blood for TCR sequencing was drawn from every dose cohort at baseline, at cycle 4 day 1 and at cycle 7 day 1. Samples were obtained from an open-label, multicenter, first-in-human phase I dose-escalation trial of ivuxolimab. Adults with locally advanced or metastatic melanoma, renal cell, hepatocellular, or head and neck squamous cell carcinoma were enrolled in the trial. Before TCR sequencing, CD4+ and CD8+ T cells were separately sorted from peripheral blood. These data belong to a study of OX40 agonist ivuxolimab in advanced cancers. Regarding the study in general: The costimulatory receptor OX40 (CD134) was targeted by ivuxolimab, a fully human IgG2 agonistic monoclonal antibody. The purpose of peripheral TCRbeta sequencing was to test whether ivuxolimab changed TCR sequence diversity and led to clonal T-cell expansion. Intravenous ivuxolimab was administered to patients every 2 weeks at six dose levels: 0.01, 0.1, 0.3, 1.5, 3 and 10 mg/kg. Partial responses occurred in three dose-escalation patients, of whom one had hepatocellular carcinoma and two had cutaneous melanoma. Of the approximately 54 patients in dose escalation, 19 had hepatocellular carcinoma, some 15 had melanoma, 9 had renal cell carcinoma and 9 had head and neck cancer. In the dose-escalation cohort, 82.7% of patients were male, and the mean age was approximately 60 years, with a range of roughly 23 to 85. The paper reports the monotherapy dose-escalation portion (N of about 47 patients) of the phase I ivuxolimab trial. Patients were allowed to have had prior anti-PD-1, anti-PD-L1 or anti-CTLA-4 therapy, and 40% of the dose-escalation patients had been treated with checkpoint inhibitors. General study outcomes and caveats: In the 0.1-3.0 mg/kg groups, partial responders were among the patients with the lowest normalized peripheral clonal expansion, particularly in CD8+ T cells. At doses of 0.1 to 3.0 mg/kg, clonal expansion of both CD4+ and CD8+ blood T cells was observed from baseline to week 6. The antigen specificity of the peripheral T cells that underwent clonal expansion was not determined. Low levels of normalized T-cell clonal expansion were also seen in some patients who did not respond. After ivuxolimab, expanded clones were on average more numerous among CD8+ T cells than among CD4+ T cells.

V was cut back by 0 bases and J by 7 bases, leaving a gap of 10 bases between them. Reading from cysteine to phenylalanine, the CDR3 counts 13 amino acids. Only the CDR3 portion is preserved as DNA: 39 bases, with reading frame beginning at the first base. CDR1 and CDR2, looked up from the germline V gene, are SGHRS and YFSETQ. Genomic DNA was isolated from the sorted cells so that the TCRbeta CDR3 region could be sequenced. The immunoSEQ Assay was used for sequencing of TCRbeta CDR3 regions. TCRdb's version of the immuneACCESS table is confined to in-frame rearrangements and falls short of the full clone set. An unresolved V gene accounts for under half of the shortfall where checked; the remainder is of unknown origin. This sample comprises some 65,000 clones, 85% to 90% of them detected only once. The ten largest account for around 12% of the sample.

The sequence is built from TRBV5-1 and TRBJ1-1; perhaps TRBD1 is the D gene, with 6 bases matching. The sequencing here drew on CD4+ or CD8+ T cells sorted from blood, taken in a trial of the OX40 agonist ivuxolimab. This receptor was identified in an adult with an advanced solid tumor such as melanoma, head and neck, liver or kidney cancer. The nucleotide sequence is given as TGCGCCAGCAGCTTGGCCCGGACAGATGAAGCTTTCTTT. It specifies CASSLARTDEAFF. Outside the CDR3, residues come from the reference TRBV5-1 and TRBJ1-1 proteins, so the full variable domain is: KAGVTQTPRYLIKTRGQQVTLSCSPISGHRSVSWYQQTPGQGLQFLFEYFSETQRNKGNFPGRFSGRQFSNSRSEMNVSTLELGDSALYLCASSLARTDEAFFGQGTRLTVV.